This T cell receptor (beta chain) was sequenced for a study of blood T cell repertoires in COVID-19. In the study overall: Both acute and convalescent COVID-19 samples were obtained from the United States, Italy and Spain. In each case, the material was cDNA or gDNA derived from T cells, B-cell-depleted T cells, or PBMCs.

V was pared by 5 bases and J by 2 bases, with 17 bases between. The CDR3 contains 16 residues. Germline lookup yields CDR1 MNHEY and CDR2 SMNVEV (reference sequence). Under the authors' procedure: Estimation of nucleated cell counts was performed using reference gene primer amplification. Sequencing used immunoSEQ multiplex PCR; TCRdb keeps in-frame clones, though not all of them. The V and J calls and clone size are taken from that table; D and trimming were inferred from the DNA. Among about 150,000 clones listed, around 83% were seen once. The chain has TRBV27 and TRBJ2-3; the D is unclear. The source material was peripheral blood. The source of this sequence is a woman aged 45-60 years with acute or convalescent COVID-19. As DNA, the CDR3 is TGTGCCAGCAGTCCCCAGACACAATACATCACAGATACGCAGTATTTT. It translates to CASSPQTQYITDTQYF.